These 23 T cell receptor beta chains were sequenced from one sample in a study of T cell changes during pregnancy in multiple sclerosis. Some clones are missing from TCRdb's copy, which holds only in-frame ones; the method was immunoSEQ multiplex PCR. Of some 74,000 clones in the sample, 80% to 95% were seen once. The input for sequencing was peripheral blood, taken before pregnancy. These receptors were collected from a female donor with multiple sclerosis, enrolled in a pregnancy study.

The CDR3 here is CASSLVSQETQYF. CDR3 coding DNA: TGTGCCAGCAGCTTGGTTAGCCAAGAGACCCAGTACTTC. The chain employs TRBV7-2 and TRBJ2-5; D gene ambiguous. Trimming shortened V by 3 bases and J by 1 base, and 6 bases separated the two germline ends. This CDR3 has 13 amino acids. In germline, CDR1 is SGHTA, CDR2 FQGNSA.

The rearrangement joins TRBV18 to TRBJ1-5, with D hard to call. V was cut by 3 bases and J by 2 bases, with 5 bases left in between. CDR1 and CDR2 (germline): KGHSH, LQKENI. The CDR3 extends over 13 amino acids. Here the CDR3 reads CASSPEGNQPQHF. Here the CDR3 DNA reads TGTGCCAGCTCACCTGAGGGCAATCAGCCCCAGCATTTT.

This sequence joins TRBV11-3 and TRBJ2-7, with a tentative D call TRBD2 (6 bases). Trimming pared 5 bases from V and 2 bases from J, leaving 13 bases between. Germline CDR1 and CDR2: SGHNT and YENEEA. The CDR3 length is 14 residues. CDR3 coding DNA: TGTGCCAGCAGCCCCGGAGGGACGCCCTACGAGCAGTACTTC. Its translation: CASSPGGTPYEQYF.

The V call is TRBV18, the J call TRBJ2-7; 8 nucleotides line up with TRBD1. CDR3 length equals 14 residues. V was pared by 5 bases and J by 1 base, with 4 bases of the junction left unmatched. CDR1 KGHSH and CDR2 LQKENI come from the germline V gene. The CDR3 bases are TGTGCCAGCTCAAGGACAGGGAAATCCTACGAGCAGTACTTC. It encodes CASSRTGKSYEQYF.

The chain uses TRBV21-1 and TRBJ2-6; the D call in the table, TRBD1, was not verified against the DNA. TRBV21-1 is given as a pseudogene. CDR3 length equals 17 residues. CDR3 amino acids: CARRRQGGNSGANVLTF. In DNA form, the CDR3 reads TGTGCCAGACGCCGACAGGGAGGAAACTCTGGGGCCAACGTCCTGACTTTC.

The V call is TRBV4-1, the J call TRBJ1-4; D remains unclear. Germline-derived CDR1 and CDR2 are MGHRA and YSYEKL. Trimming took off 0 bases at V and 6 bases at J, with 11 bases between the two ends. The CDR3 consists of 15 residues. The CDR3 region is CASSQEGRYDEKLFF. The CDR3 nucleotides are TGCGCCAGCAGCCAAGAAGGCAGGTACGATGAAAAACTGTTTTTT.

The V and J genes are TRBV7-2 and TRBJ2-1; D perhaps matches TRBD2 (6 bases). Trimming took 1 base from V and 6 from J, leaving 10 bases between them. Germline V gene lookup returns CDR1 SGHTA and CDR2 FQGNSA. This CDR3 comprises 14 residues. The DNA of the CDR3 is TGTGCCAGCAGCTTAGTCCGGCGGGGCAATGAGCAGTTCTTC. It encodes CASSLVRRGNEQFF.

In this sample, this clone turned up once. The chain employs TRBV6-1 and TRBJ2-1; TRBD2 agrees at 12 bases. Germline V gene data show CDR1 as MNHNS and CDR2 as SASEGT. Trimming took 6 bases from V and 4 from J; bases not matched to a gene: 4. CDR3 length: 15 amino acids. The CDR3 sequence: CASRTGLAGYNEQFF. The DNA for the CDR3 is TGTGCCAGCAGGACGGGACTAGCGGGTTACAATGAGCAGTTCTTC.

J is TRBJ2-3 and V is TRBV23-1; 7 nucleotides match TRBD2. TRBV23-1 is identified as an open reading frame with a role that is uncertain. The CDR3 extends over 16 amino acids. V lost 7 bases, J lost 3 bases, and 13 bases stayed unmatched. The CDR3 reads CASKYPRAGLTDTQYF. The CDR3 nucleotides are TGCGCCAGCAAATACCCACGAGCGGGATTGACAGATACGCAGTATTTT.

This chain's CDR3 is CASSYLGAGKLFF. In DNA form, the CDR3 reads TGTGCCAGCAGTTATCTGGGGGCGGGTAAACTGTTTTTT. The V call is TRBV28, the J call TRBJ1-4, with a possible D match to TRBD1 (6 bases). Germline V gives CDR1 MDHEN, CDR2 SYDVKM. The V gene lost 4 bases and the J gene lost 11 bases, with 14 bases spanning the gap. The CDR3 spans 13 residues.

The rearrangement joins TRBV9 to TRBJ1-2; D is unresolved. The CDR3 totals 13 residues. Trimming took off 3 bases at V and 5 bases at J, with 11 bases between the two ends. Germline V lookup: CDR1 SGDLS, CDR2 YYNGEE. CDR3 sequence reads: CASSAEGRYGYTF. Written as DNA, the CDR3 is TGTGCCAGCAGCGCCGAGGGCCGATATGGCTACACCTTC.

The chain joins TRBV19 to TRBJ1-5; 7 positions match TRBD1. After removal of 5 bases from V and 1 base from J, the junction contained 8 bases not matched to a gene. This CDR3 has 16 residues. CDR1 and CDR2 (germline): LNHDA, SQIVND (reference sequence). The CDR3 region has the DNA TGTGCCAGTAGTGAGGGTACAGGGGCGAGCAATCAGCCCCAGCATTTT. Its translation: CASSEGTGASNQPQHF.

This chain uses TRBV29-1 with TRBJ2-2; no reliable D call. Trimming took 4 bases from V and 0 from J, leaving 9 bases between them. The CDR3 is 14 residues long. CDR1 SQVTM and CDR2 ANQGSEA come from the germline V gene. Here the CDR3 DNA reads TGCAGCGTTGCCCCCAGGTCGAACACCGGGGAGCTGTTTTTT. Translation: CSVAPRSNTGELFF.

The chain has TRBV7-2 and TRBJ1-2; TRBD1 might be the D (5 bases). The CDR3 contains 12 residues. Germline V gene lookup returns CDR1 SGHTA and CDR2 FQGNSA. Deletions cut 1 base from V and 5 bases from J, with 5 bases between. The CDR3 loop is CASSLEGYGYTF. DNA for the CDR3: TGTGCCAGCAGCTTAGAGGGGTATGGCTACACCTTC.

The CDR3: CATSRGDGGFTEAFF. The CDR3 DNA sequence: TGTGCCACCAGCAGAGGAGACGGAGGATTTACTGAAGCTTTCTTT. This chain joins TRBV15 and TRBJ1-1, with D unclear. Trimming shortened V by 1 base and J by 5 bases, and 14 bases separated the two germline ends. Germline-derived CDR1 and CDR2 are LNHNV and YYDKDF (reference sequence). The CDR3 sequence is 15 residues long.

In DNA form, the CDR3 reads TGTGCCAGCAGTACATTCTCCTCCTACAATGAGCAGTTCTTC. This encodes CASSTFSSYNEQFF. This chain connects TRBV6-6 to TRBJ2-1; D uncertain. Trimming shortened V by 5 bases and J by 0 bases, and 8 bases separated the two germline ends. The CDR3 consists of 14 residues. The germline CDR1 and CDR2 sequences are MNHNY and SVGAGI (reference sequence).

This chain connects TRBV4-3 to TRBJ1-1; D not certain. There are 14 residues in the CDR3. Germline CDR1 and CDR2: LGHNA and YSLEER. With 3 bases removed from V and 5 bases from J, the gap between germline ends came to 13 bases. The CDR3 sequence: CASSQRRSGTEAFF. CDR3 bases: TGCGCCAGCAGCCAGCGTAGGTCGGGGACTGAAGCTTTCTTT.

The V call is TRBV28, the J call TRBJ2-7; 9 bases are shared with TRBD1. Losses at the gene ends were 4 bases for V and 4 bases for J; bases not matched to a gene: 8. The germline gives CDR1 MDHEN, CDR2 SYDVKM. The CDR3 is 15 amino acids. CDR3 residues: CASSYSGQGLYEQYF. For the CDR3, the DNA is TGTGCCAGCAGTTACTCGGGACAGGGATTATACGAGCAGTACTTC.

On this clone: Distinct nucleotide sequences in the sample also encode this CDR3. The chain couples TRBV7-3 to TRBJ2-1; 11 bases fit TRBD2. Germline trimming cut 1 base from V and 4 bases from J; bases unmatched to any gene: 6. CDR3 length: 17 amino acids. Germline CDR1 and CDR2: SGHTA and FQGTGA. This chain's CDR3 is CASSLRGLAGGYNEQFF. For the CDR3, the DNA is TGTGCCAGCAGCTTAAGGGGCCTAGCGGGGGGATACAATGAGCAGTTCTTC.

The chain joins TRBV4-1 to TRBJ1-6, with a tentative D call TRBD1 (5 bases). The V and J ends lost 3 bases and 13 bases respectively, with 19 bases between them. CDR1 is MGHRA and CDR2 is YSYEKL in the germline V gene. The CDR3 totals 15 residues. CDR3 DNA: TGCGCCAGCAGCCATCTCCCTCAGGGATCGGATCCCCTCCACTTT. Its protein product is CASSHLPQGSDPLHF.

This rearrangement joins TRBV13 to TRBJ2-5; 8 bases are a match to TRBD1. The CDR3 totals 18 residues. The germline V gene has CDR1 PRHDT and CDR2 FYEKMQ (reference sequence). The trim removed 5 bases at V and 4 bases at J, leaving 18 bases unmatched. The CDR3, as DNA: TGTGCCAGCAGCCGAGCCCTCCCGGGACAGGTTTCGGGAGAGACCCAGTACTTC. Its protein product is CASSRALPGQVSGETQYF.

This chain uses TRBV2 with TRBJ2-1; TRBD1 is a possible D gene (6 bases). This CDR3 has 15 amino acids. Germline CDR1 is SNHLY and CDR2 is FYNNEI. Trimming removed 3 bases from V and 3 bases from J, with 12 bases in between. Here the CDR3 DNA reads TGTGCCAGCAGTGACCGGCAGGGGAACTACAATGAGCAGTTCTTC. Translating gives CASSDRQGNYNEQFF.

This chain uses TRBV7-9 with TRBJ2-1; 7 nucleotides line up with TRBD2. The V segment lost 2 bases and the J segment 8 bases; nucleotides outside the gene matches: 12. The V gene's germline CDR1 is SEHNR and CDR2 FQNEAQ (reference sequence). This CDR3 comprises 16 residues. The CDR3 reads CASSLNAGVSIDEQFF. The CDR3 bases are TGTGCCAGCAGCTTAAATGCGGGAGTCAGCATAGATGAGCAGTTCTTC.